Sequencing of this T cell receptor (beta chain) was carried out in a study of blood T cell repertoires in COVID-19. Original methodology: Cell counts per sample came from amplifying reference gene primers. Clones were sequenced by immunoSEQ multiplex PCR, and TCRdb holds only the in-frame ones, with some missing. That table gives V, J and clone size, and the DNA gave D and trimming. The sample consists of roughly 250,000 clones, nearly 85% of them appearing once. There are 14 residues in the CDR3. Trimming removed 0 bases at V and 6 bases at J, with 11 bases between. Per the germline V gene, CDR1 is LNHDA and CDR2 is SQIVND (reference sequence).

This chain links TRBV19 with TRBJ1-1, with D possibly being TRBD1 (6 bases). Source material: peripheral blood. The TCR comes from a human donor in a cohort sampled during active COVID-19. CDR3 nucleotide sequence: TGTGCCAGTAGTATAGATAGGGACATTTCTGAAGCTTTCTTT. Protein: CASSIDRDISEAFF.